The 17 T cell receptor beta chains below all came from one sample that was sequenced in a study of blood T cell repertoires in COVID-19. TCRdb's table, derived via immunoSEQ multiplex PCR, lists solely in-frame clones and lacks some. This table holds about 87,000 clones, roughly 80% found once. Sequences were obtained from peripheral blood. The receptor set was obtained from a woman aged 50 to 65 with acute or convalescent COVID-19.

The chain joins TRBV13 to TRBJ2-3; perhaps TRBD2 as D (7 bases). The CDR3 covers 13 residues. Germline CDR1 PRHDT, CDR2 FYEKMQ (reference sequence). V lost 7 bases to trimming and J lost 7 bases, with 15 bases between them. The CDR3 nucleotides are TGTGCCAGCACCATTAAGGGGGGGAATACGCAGTATTTT. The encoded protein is CASTIKGGNTQYF.

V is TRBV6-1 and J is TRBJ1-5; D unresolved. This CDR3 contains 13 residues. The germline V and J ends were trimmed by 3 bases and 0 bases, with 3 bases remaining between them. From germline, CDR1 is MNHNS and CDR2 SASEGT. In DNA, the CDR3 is TGTGCCAGCAGTGATAATAGCAATCAGCCCCAGCATTTT. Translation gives CASSDNSNQPQHF.

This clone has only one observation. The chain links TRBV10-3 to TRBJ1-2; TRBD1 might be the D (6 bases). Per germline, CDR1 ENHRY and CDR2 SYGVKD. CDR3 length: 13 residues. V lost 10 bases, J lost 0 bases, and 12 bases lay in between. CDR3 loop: CATSQGANYGYTF. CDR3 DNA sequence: TGTGCCACTTCACAGGGAGCTAACTATGGCTACACCTTC.

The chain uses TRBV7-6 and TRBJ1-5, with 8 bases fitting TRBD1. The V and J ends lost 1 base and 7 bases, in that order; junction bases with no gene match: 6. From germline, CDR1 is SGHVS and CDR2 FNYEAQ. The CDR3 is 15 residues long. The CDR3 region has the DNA TGTGCCAGCAGCTTAGGGGGCCAGGGGGCCCAGCCCCAGCATTTT. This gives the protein CASSLGGQGAQPQHF.

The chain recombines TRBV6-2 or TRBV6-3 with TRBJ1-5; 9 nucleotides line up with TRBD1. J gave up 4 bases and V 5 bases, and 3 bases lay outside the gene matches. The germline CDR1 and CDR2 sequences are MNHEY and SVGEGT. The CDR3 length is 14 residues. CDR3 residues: CASSGDRGNQPQHF. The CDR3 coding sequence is TGTGCCAGCAGTGGAGACAGGGGGAATCAGCCCCAGCATTTT.

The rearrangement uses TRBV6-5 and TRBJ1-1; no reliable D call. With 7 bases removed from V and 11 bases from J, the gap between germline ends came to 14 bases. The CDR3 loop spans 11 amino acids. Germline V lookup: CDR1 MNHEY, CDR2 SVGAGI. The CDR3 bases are TGTGCCAGCACGGGTCAGCGTTCGGCTTTCTTT. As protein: CASTGQRSAFF.

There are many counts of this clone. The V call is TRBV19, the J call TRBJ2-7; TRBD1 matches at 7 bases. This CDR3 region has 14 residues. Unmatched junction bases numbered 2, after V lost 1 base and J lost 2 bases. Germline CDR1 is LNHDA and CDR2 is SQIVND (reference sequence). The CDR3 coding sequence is TGTGCCAGTAGTATAGGCCAGGGGGCCTACGAGCAGTACTTC. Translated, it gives CASSIGQGAYEQYF.

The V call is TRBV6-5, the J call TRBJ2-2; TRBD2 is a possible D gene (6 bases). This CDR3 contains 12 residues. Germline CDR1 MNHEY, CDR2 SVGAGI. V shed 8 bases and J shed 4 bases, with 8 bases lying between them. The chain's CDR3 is CASGGVTGELFF. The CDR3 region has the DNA TGTGCCAGCGGCGGGGTCACCGGGGAGCTGTTTTTT.

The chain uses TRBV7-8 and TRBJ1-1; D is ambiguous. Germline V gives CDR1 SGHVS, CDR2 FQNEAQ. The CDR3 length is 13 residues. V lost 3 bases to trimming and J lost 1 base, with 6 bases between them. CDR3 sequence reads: CASSFSGNTEAFF. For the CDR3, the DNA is TGTGCCAGCAGCTTCTCAGGGAACACTGAAGCTTTCTTT.

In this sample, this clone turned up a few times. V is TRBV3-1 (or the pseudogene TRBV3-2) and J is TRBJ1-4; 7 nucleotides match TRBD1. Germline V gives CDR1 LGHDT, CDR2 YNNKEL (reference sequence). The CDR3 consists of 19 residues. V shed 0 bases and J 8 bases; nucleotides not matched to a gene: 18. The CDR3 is CASSQDRIERGGGAEKLFF. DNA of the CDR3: TGTGCCAGCAGCCAAGATCGTATAGAGCGCGGAGGGGGCGCGGAAAAACTGTTTTTT.

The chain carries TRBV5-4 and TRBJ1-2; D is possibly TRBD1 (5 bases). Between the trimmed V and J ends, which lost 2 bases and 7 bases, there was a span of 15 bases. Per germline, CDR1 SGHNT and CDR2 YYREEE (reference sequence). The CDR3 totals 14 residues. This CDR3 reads CASSLAKGLTGYTF. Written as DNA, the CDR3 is TGTGCCAGCAGCTTAGCAAAGGGGCTGACTGGCTACACCTTC. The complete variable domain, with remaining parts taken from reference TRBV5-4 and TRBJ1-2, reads ETGVTQSPTHLIKTRGQQVTLRCSSQSGHNTVSWYQQALGQGPQFIFQYYREEENGRGNFPPRFSGLQFPNYSSELNVNALELDDSALYLCASSLAKGLTGYTFGSGTRLTVV.

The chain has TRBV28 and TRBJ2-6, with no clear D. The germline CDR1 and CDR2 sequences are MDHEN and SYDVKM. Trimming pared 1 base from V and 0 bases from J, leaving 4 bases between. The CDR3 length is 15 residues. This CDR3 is CASSLFSSGANVLTF. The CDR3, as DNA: TGTGCCAGCAGTTTATTCTCCTCTGGGGCCAACGTCCTGACTTTC.

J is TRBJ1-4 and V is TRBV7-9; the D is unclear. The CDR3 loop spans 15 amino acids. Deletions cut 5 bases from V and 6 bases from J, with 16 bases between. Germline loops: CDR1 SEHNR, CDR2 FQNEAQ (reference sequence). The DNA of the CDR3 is TGTGCCAGCAGCCCAAGGAGGGTCTCAGATGAAAAACTGTTTTTT. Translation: CASSPRRVSDEKLFF.

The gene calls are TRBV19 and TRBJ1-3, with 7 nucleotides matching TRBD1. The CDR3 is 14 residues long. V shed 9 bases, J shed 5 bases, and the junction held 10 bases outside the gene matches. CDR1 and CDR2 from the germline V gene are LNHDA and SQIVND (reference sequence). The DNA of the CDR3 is TGTGCCAGCCGTTCGAGACAGGGACGAAACACCATATATTTT. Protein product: CASRSRQGRNTIYF.

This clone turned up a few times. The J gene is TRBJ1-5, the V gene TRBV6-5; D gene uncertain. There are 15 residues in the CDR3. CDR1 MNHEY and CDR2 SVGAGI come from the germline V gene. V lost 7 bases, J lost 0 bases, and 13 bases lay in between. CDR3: CASTQTRYSNQPQHF. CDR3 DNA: TGTGCCAGCACTCAGACACGTTATAGCAATCAGCCCCAGCATTTT.

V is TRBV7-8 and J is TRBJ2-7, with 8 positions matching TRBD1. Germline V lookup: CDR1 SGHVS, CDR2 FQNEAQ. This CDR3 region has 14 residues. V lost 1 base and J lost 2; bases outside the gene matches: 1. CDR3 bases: TGTGCCAGCAGCTTAGGGACAGGGCCCTACGAGCAGTACTTC. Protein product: CASSLGTGPYEQYF.

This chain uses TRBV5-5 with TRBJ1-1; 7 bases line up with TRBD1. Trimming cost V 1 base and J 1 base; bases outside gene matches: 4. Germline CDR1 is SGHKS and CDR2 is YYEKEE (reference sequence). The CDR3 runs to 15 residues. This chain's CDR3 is CASSLLGGGNTEAFF. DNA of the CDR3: TGTGCCAGCAGCTTGCTAGGGGGCGGGAACACTGAAGCTTTCTTT.